A single sample is the source of the 4 T cell receptor beta chains below, sequenced in a study of T cell repertoires in cytomegalovirus infection. TCRdb fed the reads into MiXCR, producing one record per CDR3 protein. The table shows some 350,000 distinct CDR3 sequences, with approximately 35% occurring only once. The antigens for these receptors are not known. The input for sequencing was cultured PBMCs, taken from culture after CMV antigen stimulation. Receptor source: a human donor in good health (CMV status not recorded). Some clones in this sample may be carry-over from other donors' samples.

V is TRBV11-2 and J is TRBJ2-7, with D hard to call. V was shortened by 5 bases and J by 0 bases, with 11 bases between the two germline ends. This CDR3 spans 14 amino acids. The germline gives CDR1 SGHAT, CDR2 FQNNGV. The CDR3 sequence is CASSRHSSSYEQYV. Here the CDR3 DNA reads TGTGCCAGCAGCCGACATTCCAGCTCCTACGAGCAGTACGTC.

V usage is TRBV10-3 and J usage is TRBJ2-3, with D perhaps matching TRBD2 (5 bases). Germline CDR1 reads ENHRY; CDR2 reads SYGVKD. V shed 3 bases and J shed 1 base, with 8 bases lying between them. The CDR3 consists of 14 residues. The CDR3 sequence: CAISDSVGTDTQYF. The CDR3 bases are TGTGCCATCAGTGATAGCGTCGGCACAGATACGCAGTATTTT.

The rearrangement uses TRBV29-1 and TRBJ2-5; TRBD1 aligns across 7 bases. The V segment lost 4 bases and the J segment 5 bases; nucleotides outside the gene matches: 4. This CDR3 is built from 12 residues. Germline V gene lookup returns CDR1 SQVTM and CDR2 ANQGSEA. This CDR3 reads CSVGYRGETQYF. The CDR3 bases are TGCAGCGTTGGATACAGGGGTGAGACCCAGTACTTC.

The CDR3 DNA reads as TGTGCCAGCAGTGCGCTAGTTGGAGAGACCCAGTACTTC. Encoded protein: CASSALVGETQYF. V and J are TRBV2 and TRBJ2-5, with D unclear. V gave up 4 bases and J gave up 4 bases, with 10 bases separating them. Germline values: CDR1 SNHLY, CDR2 FYNNEI. This CDR3 comprises 13 residues.